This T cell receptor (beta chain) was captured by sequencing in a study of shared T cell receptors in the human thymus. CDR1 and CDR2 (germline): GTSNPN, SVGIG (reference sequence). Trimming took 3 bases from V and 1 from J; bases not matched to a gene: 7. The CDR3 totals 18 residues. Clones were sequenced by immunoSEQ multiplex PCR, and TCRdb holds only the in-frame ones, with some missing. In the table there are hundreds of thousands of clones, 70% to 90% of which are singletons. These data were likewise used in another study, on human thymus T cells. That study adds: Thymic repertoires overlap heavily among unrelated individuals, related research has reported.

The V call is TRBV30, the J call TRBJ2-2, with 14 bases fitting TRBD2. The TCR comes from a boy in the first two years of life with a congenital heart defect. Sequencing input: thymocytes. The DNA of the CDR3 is TGTGCCTGGAGCGGGGGGACTAGCGGGAGAATGAACACCGGGGAGCTGTTTTTT. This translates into CAWSGGTSGRMNTGELFF. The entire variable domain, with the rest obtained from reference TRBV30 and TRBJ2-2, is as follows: SQTIHQWPATLVQPVGSPLSLECTVEGTSNPNLYWYRQAAGRGLQLLFYSVGIGQISSEVPQNLSASRPQDRQFILSSKKLLLSDSGFYLCAWSGGTSGRMNTGELFFGEGSRLTVL.